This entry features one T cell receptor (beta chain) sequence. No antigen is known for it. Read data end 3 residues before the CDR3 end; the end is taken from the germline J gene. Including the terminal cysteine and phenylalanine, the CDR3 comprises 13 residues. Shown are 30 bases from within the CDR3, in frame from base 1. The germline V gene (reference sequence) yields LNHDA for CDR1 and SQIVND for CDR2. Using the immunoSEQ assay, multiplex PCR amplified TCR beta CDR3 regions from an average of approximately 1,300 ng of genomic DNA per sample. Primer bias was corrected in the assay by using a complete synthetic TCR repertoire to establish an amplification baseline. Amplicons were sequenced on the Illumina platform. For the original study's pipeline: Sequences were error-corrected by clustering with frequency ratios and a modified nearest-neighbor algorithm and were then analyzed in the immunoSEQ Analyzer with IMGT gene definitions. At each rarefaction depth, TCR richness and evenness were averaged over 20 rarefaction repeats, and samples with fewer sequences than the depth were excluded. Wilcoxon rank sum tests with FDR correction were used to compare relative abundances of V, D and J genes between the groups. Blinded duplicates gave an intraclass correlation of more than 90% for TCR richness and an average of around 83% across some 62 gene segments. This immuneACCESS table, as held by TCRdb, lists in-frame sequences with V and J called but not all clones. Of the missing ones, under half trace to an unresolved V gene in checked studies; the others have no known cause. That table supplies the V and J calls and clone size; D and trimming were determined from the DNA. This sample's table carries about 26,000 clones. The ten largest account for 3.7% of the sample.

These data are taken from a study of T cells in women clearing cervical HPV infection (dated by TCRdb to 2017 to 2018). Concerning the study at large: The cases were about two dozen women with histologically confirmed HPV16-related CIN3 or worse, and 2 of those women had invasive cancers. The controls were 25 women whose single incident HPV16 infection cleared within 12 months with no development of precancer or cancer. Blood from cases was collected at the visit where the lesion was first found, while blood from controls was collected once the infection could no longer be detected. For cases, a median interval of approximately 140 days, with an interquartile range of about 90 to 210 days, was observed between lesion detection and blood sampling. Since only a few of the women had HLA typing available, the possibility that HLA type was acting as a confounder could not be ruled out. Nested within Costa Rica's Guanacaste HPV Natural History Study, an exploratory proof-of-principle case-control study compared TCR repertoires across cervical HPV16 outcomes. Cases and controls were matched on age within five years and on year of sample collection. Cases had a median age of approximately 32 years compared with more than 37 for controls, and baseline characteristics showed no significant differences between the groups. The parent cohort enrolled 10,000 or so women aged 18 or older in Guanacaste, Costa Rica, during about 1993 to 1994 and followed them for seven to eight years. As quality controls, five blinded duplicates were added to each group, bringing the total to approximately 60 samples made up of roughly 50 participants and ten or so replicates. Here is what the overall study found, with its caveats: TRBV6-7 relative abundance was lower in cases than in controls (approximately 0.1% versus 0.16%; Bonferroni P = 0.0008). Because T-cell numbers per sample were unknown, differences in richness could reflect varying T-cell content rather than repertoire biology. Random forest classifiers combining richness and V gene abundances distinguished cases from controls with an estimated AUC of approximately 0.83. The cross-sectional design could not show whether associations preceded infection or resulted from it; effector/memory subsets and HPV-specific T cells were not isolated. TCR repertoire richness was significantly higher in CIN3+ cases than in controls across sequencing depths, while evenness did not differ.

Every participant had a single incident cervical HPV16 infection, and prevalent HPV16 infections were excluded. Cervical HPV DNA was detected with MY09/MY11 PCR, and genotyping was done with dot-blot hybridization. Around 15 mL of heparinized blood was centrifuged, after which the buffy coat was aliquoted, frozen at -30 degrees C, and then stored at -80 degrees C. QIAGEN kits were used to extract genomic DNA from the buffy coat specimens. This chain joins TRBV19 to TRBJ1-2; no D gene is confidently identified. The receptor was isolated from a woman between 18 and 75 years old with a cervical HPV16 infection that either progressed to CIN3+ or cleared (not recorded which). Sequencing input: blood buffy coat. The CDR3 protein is CASSTRSSYDYTF. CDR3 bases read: TGTGCCAGTAGCACGAGATCCTCCTACGAC.